This T cell receptor beta chain was retrieved from a study of regulatory T cells in long-lasting Graves disease (dated by TCRdb to about 2021). Study-level background: Persistent Graves' disease was defined as antithyroid drug treatment for over 5 years with persistently positive TSH receptor autoantibodies. A total of around 35 samples underwent TCR sequencing, from about 13 patients with persistent Graves' disease and around 20 patients with newly diagnosed Graves' disease. This study used TCR sequencing and RNA sequencing of peripheral blood to compare persistent Graves' disease patients against newly diagnosed Graves' disease patients. The study was registered as a clinical trial and conducted in China. Antithyroid drugs had been taken for approximately 10 years on average by persistent Graves' disease patients in the clinical cohort. What the authors observed across the whole study: As a limitation, the authors acknowledged that the small sample size may reduce accuracy. Compared with newly diagnosed patients, persistent Graves' disease patients had lower TCR Shannon entropy and fewer highly expanded clones, which suggests clonal expansion. More public clonotypes were shared among persistent patients (roughly 2,900) than among newly diagnosed patients (roughly 1,000). Only peripheral blood was studied, because thyroid tissue, the primary lesion, was inaccessible. Sequencing and analysis were limited to the TCR beta chain.

Library preparation employed multiplex PCR. Sequenced on an Illumina HiSeq 4000. To build TCR beta libraries, CDR3 regions were amplified by Arm-PCR using iRepertoire HTBI primers. PCR products were gel purified before sequencing. Processing in the source paper ran as follows. Gene usage analysis of CDR3 amino acid clonotypes relied on the approximately 68 TRBV and more than twelve TRBJ segments identified across samples. Filtered high-quality paired reads were merged into contigs using COPE and FqMerger. Contigs were aligned with BLAST to IMGT TRBV, TRBD and TRBJ reference genes, and CDR3 was defined per IMGT. Any clonotype with a frequency above 0.1% was counted as a highly expanded clone. Repertoire diversity was measured by Shannon entropy, and V-J evenness by the Gini coefficient. A clonotype was considered public if more than one individual shared it. Using fastp at Q25 and MiXCR, TCRdb reprocessed the public reads and kept productive beta chains. Rows with a matching CDR3 protein are joined into one entry that keeps the most common DNA and genes. TCRdb, rather than the study authors, made the V and J calls. Present in this sample are fewer than 600,000 distinct CDR3 sequences, 20% to 25% of which were seen just once. Jointly, the top ten make up about 12% of the sample.

The time point label, as the study defines it: persistent/refractory GD, antithyroid drugs over 5 years with positive TRAb. For both TCR sequencing and RNA sequencing, RNA was extracted from PBMCs using TRIzol. The diagnosis of Graves' disease followed American Thyroid Association guidelines. Patients for the study were recruited at an endocrinology department in Xi'an, China. Each patient gave approximately 8.8 milliliters of peripheral blood, collected in an EDTA anticoagulant tube. Ficoll Paque Plus density gradient separation was used to isolate PBMCs, and no further T cell sorting was done. An Agilent 2100 Bioanalyzer and agarose gel were used to assess RNA quality, and a NanoDrop 2000 was used to measure RNA concentration. This clonotype was detected only a few times. This clone's antigen is unknown. Base qualities were left out, and no much larger clone turns up one base away. This sample comprised peripheral blood mononuclear cells (PBMCs), obtained when the disease was refractory, from a patient treated with antithyroid drugs. This clonotype was sampled from a female donor with Graves disease.

In nucleotides, the sequence is TGTGCCAGCAGTTTAAACAGTTTAGGCTTGGGCATTCAGTACTTC. It translates as CASSLNSLGLGIQYF. Recombination linked TRBV12-3 or TRBV12-4 to TRBJ2-4; the D gene cannot be resolved reliably. V loses 2 bases, J loses 9 bases, and the germline ends lie 17 bases apart. CDR3 length: 15 amino acids, cysteine to phenylalanine. Only the CDR3 region is kept as DNA, spanning 45 bases read in frame from base 1.